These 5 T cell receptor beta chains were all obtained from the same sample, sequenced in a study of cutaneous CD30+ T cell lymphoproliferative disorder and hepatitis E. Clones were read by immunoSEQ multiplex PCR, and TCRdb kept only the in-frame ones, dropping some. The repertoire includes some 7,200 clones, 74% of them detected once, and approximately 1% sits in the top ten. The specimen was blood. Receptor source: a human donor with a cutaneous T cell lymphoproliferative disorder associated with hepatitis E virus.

The CDR3 DNA reads as TGTGCCAGCAGCGTAGGCCCGGGTGAAAAACTGTTTTTT. This translates into CASSVGPGEKLFF. The chain employs TRBV9 and TRBJ1-4; no reliable D call. Trimming removed 0 bases at V and 7 bases at J, with 7 bases between. From germline, CDR1 is SGDLS and CDR2 YYNGEE. CDR3 size: 13 residues.

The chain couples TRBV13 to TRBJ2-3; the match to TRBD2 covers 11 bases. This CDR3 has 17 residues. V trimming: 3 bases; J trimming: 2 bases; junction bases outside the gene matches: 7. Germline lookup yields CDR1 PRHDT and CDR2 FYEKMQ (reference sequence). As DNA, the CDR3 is TGTGCCAGCAGCTTGGGACTAGCGGCTATACCCACAGATACGCAGTATTTT. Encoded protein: CASSLGLAAIPTDTQYF.

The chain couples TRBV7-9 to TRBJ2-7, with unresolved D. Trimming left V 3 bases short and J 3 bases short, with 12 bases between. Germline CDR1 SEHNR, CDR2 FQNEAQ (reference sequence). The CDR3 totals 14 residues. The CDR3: CASSFAGLHYEQYF. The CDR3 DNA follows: TGTGCCAGCAGCTTTGCTGGGCTTCACTACGAGCAGTACTTC.

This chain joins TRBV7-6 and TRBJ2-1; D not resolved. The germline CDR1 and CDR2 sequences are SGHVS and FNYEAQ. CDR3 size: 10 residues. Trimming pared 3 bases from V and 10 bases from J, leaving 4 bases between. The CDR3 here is CASSLVEQFF. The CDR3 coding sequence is TGTGCCAGCAGCTTGGTAGAGCAGTTCTTC.

In DNA form, the CDR3 reads TGTGCCAGCAGTTCCTCGGGTTTTCCCTCCTACAATGAGCAGTTCTTC. This encodes CASSSSGFPSYNEQFF. The V call is TRBV6-5, the J call TRBJ2-1; D not certain. V gave up 4 bases and J gave up 0 bases, with 13 bases separating them. CDR1 and CDR2 from the germline V gene are MNHEY and SVGAGI. This CDR3 has 16 residues.